The next 12 T cell receptor beta chains were all read from a single sample in a study of cytomegalovirus exposure and HLA in healthy donors. The PCR employed 60 Vbeta primers together with 13 Jbeta primers. The table came from immunoSEQ multiplex PCR; TCRdb's copy has only in-frame clones and leaves some out. The sample consists of around 110,000 clones, over 65% of them appearing once. Sample: PBMCs. The receptors here all came from a woman in her forties in good health and CMV-seropositive.

The V gene is TRBV6-4, the J gene TRBJ2-3; a possible D gene is TRBD2 (5 bases). V lost 4 bases and J lost 1, with 12 bases in between. Germline V gene lookup returns CDR1 MRHNA and CDR2 SNTAGT. CDR3 length equals 15 residues. CDR3 DNA sequence: TGTGCCAGCAGTGCCTCAGCGGATGGCACAGATACGCAGTATTTT. The encoded protein is CASSASADGTDTQYF.

In its sample, this clone was seen a few times. The gene calls are TRBV6-5 and TRBJ2-2, with 10 bases fitting TRBD2. The germline gives CDR1 MNHEY, CDR2 SVGAGI. The CDR3 sequence is 15 residues long. The V gene end was trimmed by 6 bases and the J gene end by 5 bases; junction bases not matched to a gene: 6. The CDR3 spells CASSPSGGGTGELFF. The CDR3 DNA is TGTGCCAGCAGCCCGAGCGGGGGGGGAACCGGGGAGCTGTTTTTT.

In this sample, this clone turned up a few times. The chain has TRBV9 and TRBJ1-3; D gene unclear. Germline loops: CDR1 SGDLS, CDR2 YYNGEE. Trimming removed 0 bases from V and 0 bases from J, with 10 bases in between. The CDR3 is 16 residues long. Here the CDR3 reads CASSVAAGASGNTIYF. The DNA for the CDR3 is TGTGCCAGCAGCGTAGCAGCGGGTGCCTCTGGAAACACCATATATTTT.

This clone was seen a few times. This chain links TRBV11-2 with TRBJ1-1; D is possibly TRBD1 (6 bases). Trimming pared 5 bases from V and 3 bases from J, leaving 16 bases between. The CDR3 length is 15 residues. Germline V CDR1 and CDR2: SGHAT, FQNNGV. The CDR3 here is CASSTLQGRHTEAFF. The DNA for the CDR3 is TGTGCCAGCAGCACCTTACAGGGAAGACACACTGAAGCTTTCTTT.

A note on this clone: Germline is not matched at one junction end, which may reflect a read error. The chain employs TRBV7-7 and TRBJ2-5; perhaps TRBD2 as D (5 bases). This CDR3 is 14 amino acids long. In germline, CDR1 is SSHAT, CDR2 FNYEAQ (reference sequence). Here the CDR3 reads CASSPLTSQETQYF. CDR3 nucleotide sequence: TGTGCTAGCAGCCCCCTAACTAGCCAAGAGACCCAGTACTTC.

The chain employs TRBV10-3 and TRBJ2-5, with 10 bases fitting TRBD1. CDR3 length: 14 residues. Germline CDR1 ENHRY, CDR2 SYGVKD. Trimming removed 7 bases from V and 3 bases from J; junction bases left unmatched: 5. The chain's CDR3 is CAITSGTGEETQYF. In DNA form, the CDR3 reads TGTGCCATCACATCCGGGACAGGGGAAGAGACCCAGTACTTC.

The genes are TRBV6-1 and TRBJ2-7; 13 nucleotides align to TRBD2. There are 15 residues in the CDR3. Per germline, CDR1 MNHNS and CDR2 SASEGT. V was pared by 4 bases and J by 2 bases, with 2 bases of the junction left unmatched. The CDR3 loop is CASSGTSGSTYEQYF. The CDR3, as DNA: TGTGCCAGCAGTGGGACTAGCGGGAGCACCTACGAGCAGTACTTC.

The chain uses TRBV6-1 and TRBJ2-2, with a tentative D call TRBD2 (5 bases). V shed 10 bases and J shed 4 bases, with 16 bases lying between them. Germline loops: CDR1 MNHNS, CDR2 SASEGT. This CDR3 comprises 14 residues. The CDR3 coding sequence is TGTGCCACCACCCCCGGGGTCAGCACCGGGGAGCTGTTTTTT. It yields the protein CATTPGVSTGELFF.

The rearrangement links TRBV5-1 to TRBJ2-5; TRBD2 agrees at 13 bases. This CDR3 has 16 amino acids. From germline, CDR1 is SGHRS and CDR2 YFSETQ. The J segment lost 0 bases and the V segment lost 7 bases, leaving 6 bases of the junction unmatched. Here the CDR3 reads CASVHGTSGDQETQYF. The CDR3 DNA reads TGCGCCAGCGTACACGGGACTAGCGGGGACCAAGAGACCCAGTACTTC. The whole variable domain, filled in from reference TRBV5-1 and TRBJ2-5, reads KAGVTQTPRYLIKTRGQQVTLSCSPISGHRSVSWYQQTPGQGLQFLFEYFSETQRNKGNFPGRFSGRQFSNSRSEMNVSTLELGDSALYLCASVHGTSGDQETQYFGPGTRLLVL.

The count of this clone is one. The chain couples TRBV6-5 to TRBJ1-2; D ambiguous. Per germline, CDR1 MNHEY and CDR2 SVGAGI. The CDR3 is 15 amino acids. Trimming cost V 6 bases and J 8 bases, with 22 bases left between them. CDR3 amino acids: CASRGAGDIQWGYTF. The CDR3 DNA reads as TGTGCCAGCAGGGGTGCGGGAGACATACAATGGGGCTACACCTTC.

The chain carries TRBV30 and TRBJ2-2; perhaps TRBD1 as D (5 bases). V was pared by 2 bases and J by 0 bases, with 7 bases between. This CDR3 has 14 amino acids. Germline assignment: CDR1 GTSNPN and CDR2 SVGIG (reference sequence). The CDR3 loop is CAWSKGTNTGELFF. The CDR3 region has the DNA TGTGCCTGGAGTAAGGGGACGAACACCGGGGAGCTGTTTTTT.

About this clone: In the same sample, other DNA sequences code for this CDR3. The chain links TRBV7-2 to TRBJ1-1, with 10 bases matching TRBD1. V lost 1 base, J lost 6 bases, and 5 bases stayed unmatched. Germline loops: CDR1 SGHTA, CDR2 FQGNSA. This CDR3 is built from 15 residues. The CDR3 sequence is CASSLGSGTGAEAFF. Written as DNA, the CDR3 is TGTGCCAGCAGCTTAGGATCTGGGACAGGGGCTGAAGCTTTCTTT. Drawing the rest from reference TRBV7-2 and TRBJ1-1, the complete variable domain is GAGVSQSPSNKVTEKGKDVELRCDPISGHTALYWYRQSLGQGLEFLIYFQGNSAPDKSGLPSDRFSAERTGGSVSTLTIQRTQQEDSAVYLCASSLGSGTGAEAFFGQGTRLTVV.